These 9 T cell receptor beta chains originate from one sample sequenced in a study of blood T cell repertoires in COVID-19. Sequenced by immunoSEQ multiplex PCR; TCRdb stores in-frame clones only, minus some. The table shows under 300,000 clones, with 86% occurring only once. Sequenced sample: peripheral blood. These receptors all come from a man older than 75 with acute or convalescent COVID-19.

The CDR3 sequence is CSVSGRNSGANVLTF. CDR3 in DNA: TGCAGCGTTTCAGGCAGGAACTCTGGGGCCAACGTCCTGACTTTC. The chain combines TRBV29-1 with TRBJ2-6; no clear D. From germline, CDR1 is SQVTM and CDR2 ANQGSEA. The CDR3 is 15 amino acids. V was cut by 5 bases and J by 0 bases, with 11 bases left in between.

This rearrangement joins TRBV29-1 to TRBJ2-1; possible D gene TRBD1, 5 bases. The CDR3 has 14 residues. Looked up from germline, CDR1 is SQVTM and CDR2 is ANQGSEA. Trimming took 4 bases from V and 4 from J, leaving 14 bases between them. The DNA of the CDR3 is TGCAGCGTTGGGTATAAGGGGCTGTACAATGAGCAGTTCTTC. Translation: CSVGYKGLYNEQFF.

This chain uses TRBV18 with TRBJ2-1; TRBD1 agrees at 7 bases. Germline V gene sequence: CDR1 KGHSH, CDR2 LQKENI. The CDR3 has 15 residues. The trim removed 3 bases at V and 8 bases at J, leaving 10 bases unmatched. The CDR3 spells CASSPTLQGFDEQFF. The CDR3 nucleotides are TGTGCCAGCTCACCTACCCTACAGGGGTTCGATGAGCAGTTCTTC.

This chain uses TRBV19 with TRBJ1-1; D unresolved. V dropped 5 bases and J dropped 4 bases, with 14 bases sitting between them. Germline CDR1 reads LNHDA; CDR2 reads SQIVND (reference sequence). The CDR3 covers 14 residues. The CDR3 coding sequence is TGTGCCAGTAGTGTTGGACCGGGAATCACTGAAGCTTTCTTT. This gives the protein CASSVGPGITEAFF. Filled out from reference TRBV19 and TRBJ1-1, the complete variable domain reads DGGITQSPKYLFRKEGQNVTLSCEQNLNHDAMYWYRQDPGQGLRLIYYSQIVNDFQKGDIAEGYSVSREKKESFPLTVTSAQKNPTAFYLCASSVGPGITEAFFGQGTRLTVV.

The chain combines TRBV9 with TRBJ2-3; D not certain. The germline V and J ends were trimmed by 0 bases and 1 base, with 12 bases remaining between them. The germline V gene has CDR1 SGDLS and CDR2 YYNGEE. The CDR3 is made up of 16 amino acids. As DNA, the CDR3 is TGTGCCAGCAGCGTAGAAGATCTAGGAGGCACAGATACGCAGTATTTT. It encodes CASSVEDLGGTDTQYF.

This chain uses TRBV28 with TRBJ2-7; 8 bases match TRBD2. The CDR3 loop spans 14 amino acids. J was trimmed by 0 bases and V by 6 bases; bases with no gene match: 4. Per germline, CDR1 MDHEN and CDR2 SYDVKM. CDR3 nucleotide sequence: TGTGCCAGCAGCGTAGCGGGGAACTCCTACGAGCAGTACTTC. Its protein product is CASSVAGNSYEQYF.

V gene TRBV19 combines with J gene TRBJ1-3, with TRBD1 identical over 7 bases. The CDR3 runs to 16 residues. The V gene's germline CDR1 is LNHDA and CDR2 SQIVND (reference sequence). The ends lost 7 bases at V and 0 bases at J; junction bases unmatched: 9. CDR3 in DNA: TGTGCCAGTAAACCCCAACGGGACAGCTCTGGAAACACCATATATTTT. Encoded protein: CASKPQRDSSGNTIYF. Full variable domain (remainder filled in from reference TRBV19 and TRBJ1-3): DGGITQSPKYLFRKEGQNVTLSCEQNLNHDAMYWYRQDPGQGLRLIYYSQIVNDFQKGDIAEGYSVSREKKESFPLTVTSAQKNPTAFYLCASKPQRDSSGNTIYFGEGSWLTVV.

J is TRBJ2-5 and V is TRBV15, with TRBD2 identical over 11 bases. The CDR3 has 19 residues. J gave up 2 bases and V 1 base, and 12 bases lay outside the gene matches. Germline V lookup: CDR1 LNHNV, CDR2 YYDKDF (reference sequence). Here the CDR3 reads CATSRGLGIAGGAQETQYF. In DNA form, the CDR3 reads TGTGCCACCAGCAGAGGCCTGGGGATAGCGGGGGGGGCACAAGAGACCCAGTACTTC.

As DNA, the CDR3 is TGTGCCAGCAGCCCACAGACAGGGGGCTCGTATCAGCCCCAGCATTTT. Its protein is CASSPQTGGSYQPQHF. This sequence joins TRBV4-2 and TRBJ1-5; TRBD1 matches 10 bases. CDR3 size: 16 residues. CDR1 and CDR2 (germline): LGHNA, YNFKEQ. The trim removed 4 bases at V and 5 bases at J, leaving 8 bases unmatched.